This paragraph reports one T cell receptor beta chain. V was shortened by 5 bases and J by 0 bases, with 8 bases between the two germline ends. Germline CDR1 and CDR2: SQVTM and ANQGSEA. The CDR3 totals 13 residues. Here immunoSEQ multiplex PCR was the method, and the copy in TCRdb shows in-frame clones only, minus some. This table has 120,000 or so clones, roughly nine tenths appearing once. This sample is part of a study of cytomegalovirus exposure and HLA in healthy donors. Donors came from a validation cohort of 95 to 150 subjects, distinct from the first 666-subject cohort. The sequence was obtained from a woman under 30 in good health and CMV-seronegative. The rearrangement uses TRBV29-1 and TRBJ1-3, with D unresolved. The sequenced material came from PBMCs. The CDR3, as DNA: TGCAGCGTTAGGGAGGTCTCTGGAAACACCATATATTTT. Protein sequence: CSVREVSGNTIYF.